The clone carrying this T cell receptor (beta chain) was counted a few times. It was the library that attached unique molecular identifiers to individual cDNA molecules. Original data processing: TCR counts had a median of about 99,000 per sample and spanned 23,224 to 690,600. TCRdb analysed the RACE reads with MiXCR anew, one entry per CDR3 protein. These V and J calls are TCRdb output, not the study's own analysis. This table holds roughly 180,000 distinct CDR3 sequences, around 13% found once. Time point given: patch test 1, 2 weeks after DPC sensitization. Treatment of the sample: therapeutic diphenylcyclopropenone sensitization with weekly scalp DPC. The sample belongs to a study of human T cells and chemical hapten exposure. On the study more broadly: Read at 6 days, the patch tests placed 0.01% DPC on the upper back.

Looked up from germline, CDR1 is MDHEN and CDR2 is SYDVKM. The junction had 13 bases not matched to a gene; V was cut back by 5 bases and J by 7 bases. This CDR3 region has 17 residues. The chain has TRBV28 and TRBJ2-5; 13 nucleotides align to TRBD2. The receptor was isolated from a woman aged 30 to 39 with alopecia areata. Some clones in this sample may be carry-over from other donors' samples. This sample comprised whole blood, obtained in connection with sensitization to the hapten diphenylcyclopropenone (DPC). For the CDR3, the DNA is TGTGCCAGCAGTAGGATGGGACTAGCGGGACAGGGTGGGACCCAGTACTTC. This codes for CASSRMGLAGQGGTQYF.